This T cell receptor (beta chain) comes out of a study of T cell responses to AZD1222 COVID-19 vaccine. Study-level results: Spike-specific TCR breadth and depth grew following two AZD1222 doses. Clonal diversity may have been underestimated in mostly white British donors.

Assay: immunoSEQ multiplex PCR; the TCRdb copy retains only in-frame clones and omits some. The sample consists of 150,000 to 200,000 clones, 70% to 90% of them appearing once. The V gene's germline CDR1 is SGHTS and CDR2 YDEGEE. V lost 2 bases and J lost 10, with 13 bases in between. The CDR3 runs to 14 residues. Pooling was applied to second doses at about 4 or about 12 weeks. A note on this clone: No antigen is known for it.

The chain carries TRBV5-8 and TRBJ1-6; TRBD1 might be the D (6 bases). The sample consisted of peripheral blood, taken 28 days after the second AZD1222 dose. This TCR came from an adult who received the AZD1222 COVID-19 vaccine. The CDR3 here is CASSFRQAGSPLHF. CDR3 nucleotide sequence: TGTGCCAGCAGCTTTCGACAGGCCGGGTCACCCCTCCACTTT.